These 25 T cell receptor beta chains came from one sample sequenced in a study of naive and memory T cell subsets. Both TRBC1 and TRBC2 were covered by a beta constant-region primer of two equimolar oligonucleotides. TCRdb re-called the UMI-ligation and nested PCR reads through MiXCR, storing one row per CDR3 protein. This table has 100,000 or so distinct CDR3 sequences, 6% to 7.5% appearing once. The sample consisted of central memory CD4+ T cells from blood. Receptors originate from a human donor in good health.

This clonotype showed up just a few times. V gene TRBV7-6 combines with J gene TRBJ2-3; perhaps TRBD1 as D (5 bases). CDR3 length equals 17 residues. Germline V lookup: CDR1 SGHVS, CDR2 FNYEAQ. With 0 bases removed from V and 0 bases from J, the gap between germline ends came to 13 bases. CDR3 sequence: CASSLARSGSSTDTQYF. The CDR3 coding sequence is TGTGCCAGCAGCTTAGCGCGTTCAGGGTCTAGCACAGATACGCAGTATTTT.

This clonotype was seen many times. This chain uses TRBV20-1 with TRBJ2-3; D is unclear. The CDR3 loop spans 13 amino acids. The ends were cut back, 5 bases at V and 4 bases at J, with 13 bases in the middle. Looked up from germline, CDR1 is DFQATT and CDR2 is SNEGSKA (reference sequence). The CDR3 protein is CSAVIHNADTQYF. The CDR3 DNA reads TGCAGTGCTGTCATTCATAACGCAGATACGCAGTATTTT.

This clonotype was seen repeatedly, ten times or more. The chain uses TRBV5-4 and TRBJ1-2; TRBD1 matches at 7 bases. The CDR3 loop spans 13 amino acids. Germline values: CDR1 SGHNT, CDR2 YYREEE (reference sequence). Losses at the gene ends were 4 bases for V and 6 bases for J; bases not matched to a gene: 6. The DNA of the CDR3 is TGTGCCAGCAGCACTCCGACAGGGAATGGCTACACCTTC. The encoded protein is CASSTPTGNGYTF.

The chain links TRBV3-1 to TRBJ2-7; TRBD1 or TRBD2 may be the D gene (5 bases each). CDR1 and CDR2 from the germline V gene are LGHDT and YNNKEL (reference sequence). V dropped 6 bases and J dropped 2 bases, with 14 bases sitting between them. The CDR3 consists of 14 residues. The CDR3 is CASRGRDATYEQYF. The CDR3 region has the DNA TGTGCCAGCAGGGGCCGGGACGCGACCTACGAGCAGTACTTC.

This clonotype was counted many times. The chain employs TRBV10-3 and TRBJ2-7; D unresolved. CDR3 size: 12 residues. Trimming removed 5 bases from V and 6 bases from J, with 11 bases in between. Germline CDR1 and CDR2: ENHRY and SYGVKD. The DNA for the CDR3 is TGTGCCATCAGTCCGCTAGTAGGCGAGCAGTACTTC. This translates into CAISPLVGEQYF.

This clonotype has a count of ten or more. The CDR3 DNA is TGTGCCAGCAGCCAAGACAGATCGAACACTGAAGCTTTCTTT. Its translation: CASSQDRSNTEAFF. The J gene is TRBJ1-1, the V gene TRBV3-1, with D unresolved. Trimming cost V 0 bases and J 1 base, with 6 bases left between them. Germline CDR1 LGHDT, CDR2 YNNKEL (reference sequence). The CDR3 covers 14 residues.

This clonotype was observed a handful of times. The rearrangement uses TRBV7-6 and TRBJ2-7; TRBD2 agrees at 7 bases. V lost 4 bases and J lost 4; bases outside the gene matches: 13. Looked up from germline, CDR1 is SGHVS and CDR2 is FNYEAQ. The CDR3 has 16 residues. The DNA for the CDR3 is TGTGCCAGCAGCTCCTCCTCGGCGGGAGCATGGTACGAGCAGTACTTC. Translation: CASSSSSAGAWYEQYF.

This clonotype was seen once. Being one base from a much bigger clone, this may be a read error. It is unclear where the CDR3 begins or ends on the DNA, so no DNA is shown, and the CDR3 is as TCRdb lists it. The chain combines TRBV29-1 with TRBJ1-1; the table calls TRBD1, which could not be checked here. 11 amino acids form the CDR3, both terminal residues included. Germline V gives CDR1 SQVTM, CDR2 ANQGSEA. Here the CDR3 reads CSVGGGAEDFF.

This clonotype has only a few counts. This rearrangement joins TRBV4-3 to TRBJ2-1; perhaps TRBD2 as D (6 bases). V dropped 4 bases and J dropped 0 bases, with 13 bases sitting between them. Germline loops: CDR1 LGHNA, CDR2 YSLEER. The CDR3 has 16 residues. The CDR3 protein is CASSRHIADSYNEQFF. CDR3 DNA: TGCGCCAGCAGCCGCCATATAGCGGACTCCTACAATGAGCAGTTCTTC.

The J gene is TRBJ1-5, the V gene TRBV20-1, with D tentatively TRBD1 (5 bases). The CDR3 contains 15 residues. The V and J ends lost 3 bases and 4 bases respectively, with 16 bases between them. The germline CDR1 and CDR2 sequences are DFQATT and SNEGSKA (reference sequence). The CDR3 loop is CSASPSGGRNQPQHF. The CDR3 DNA reads TGCAGTGCTAGTCCGTCGGGGGGGAGGAATCAGCCCCAGCATTTT.

This clonotype turned up a few times. The rearrangement uses TRBV12-3 or TRBV12-4 and TRBJ1-1; D unresolved. The CDR3 totals 13 residues. V was shortened by 3 bases and J by 7 bases, with 12 bases between the two germline ends. As DNA, the CDR3 is TGTGCCAGCAGTTTTGGCGGAATTTATGAAGCTTTCTTT. The encoded protein is CASSFGGIYEAFF.

This clonotype occurred many times. V and J are TRBV7-9 and TRBJ2-6; D not certain. This CDR3 contains 16 residues. The V end lost 0 bases, the J end lost 2 bases, and 8 bases lay between the germline ends. Germline V gene sequence: CDR1 SEHNR, CDR2 FQNEAQ (reference sequence). DNA of the CDR3: TGTGCCAGCAGCTTAGCCCTGACAACTGGGGCCAACGTCCTGACTTTC. Residues: CASSLALTTGANVLTF.

The sample holds many counts of this clonotype. The chain has TRBV6-2 or TRBV6-3 and TRBJ2-3, with 9 bases that match TRBD2. CDR1 and CDR2 (germline): MNHEY, SVGEGT. The CDR3 is made up of 18 amino acids. Germline trimming cut 3 bases from V and 2 bases from J; bases unmatched to any gene: 12. This chain's CDR3 is CASSYRASGMIFTDTQYF. In DNA form, the CDR3 reads TGTGCCAGCAGTTATAGGGCTAGCGGGATGATCTTCACAGATACGCAGTATTTT.

This clonotype occurred a few times. This chain links TRBV6-2 or TRBV6-3 with TRBJ1-1, with a tentative D call TRBD1 (5 bases). CDR3 length equals 20 residues. Germline CDR1 MNHEY, CDR2 SVGEGT. Trimming left V 2 bases short and J 3 bases short, with 28 bases between. The CDR3 DNA reads TGTGCCAGCAGTTACCCCACCCCCCCGAAGATGGCGGGGCTTCACACTGAAGCTTTCTTT. Its protein product is CASSYPTPPKMAGLHTEAFF.

This clonotype was counted many times. This chain uses TRBV28 with TRBJ1-2; D perhaps matches TRBD1 (5 bases). This CDR3 region has 14 residues. Looked up from germline, CDR1 is MDHEN and CDR2 is SYDVKM. Trimming shortened V by 6 bases and J by 2 bases, and 13 bases separated the two germline ends. As DNA, the CDR3 is TGTGCCAGCAGGGGGGGACGGACGAACTATGGCTACACCTTC. This sequence encodes CASRGGRTNYGYTF.

V and J are TRBV20-1 and TRBJ2-1; 16 bases are a match to TRBD2. The length of the CDR3 is 16 residues. V shed 5 bases, J shed 6 bases, and the junction held 7 bases outside the gene matches. Germline CDR1 DFQATT, CDR2 SNEGSKA (reference sequence). Here the CDR3 DNA reads TGCAGTGCTTCGGGACTAGCGGGAGGGCCTGGCAATGAGCAGTTCTTC. This encodes CSASGLAGGPGNEQFF.

This clonotype was picked up a small number of times. This chain uses TRBV19 with TRBJ2-1, with D unresolved. The V gene's germline CDR1 is LNHDA and CDR2 SQIVND (reference sequence). Trimming shortened V by 6 bases and J by 7 bases, and 13 bases separated the two germline ends. The CDR3 has 13 amino acids. The CDR3 DNA reads as TGTGCCAGTAGACCCAATAATGGTAATGAGCAGTTCTTC. It is translated as CASRPNNGNEQFF.

The chain employs TRBV18 and TRBJ2-1; TRBD2 is a possible D gene (5 bases). Trimming shortened V by 0 bases and J by 3 bases, and 9 bases separated the two germline ends. The CDR3 consists of 15 residues. Germline-derived CDR1 and CDR2 are KGHSH and LQKENI. The CDR3 sequence is CASSPPDSRYNEQFF. The CDR3 DNA is TGTGCCAGCTCACCACCGGACTCGCGCTACAATGAGCAGTTCTTC.

This clonotype has just a few counts. V gene TRBV5-6 combines with J gene TRBJ2-5, with D tentatively TRBD1 (6 bases). V was pared by 4 bases and J by 4 bases, with 11 bases between. This CDR3 has 13 residues. Germline CDR1 is SGHDT and CDR2 is YYEEEE. CDR3 nucleotide sequence: TGTGCCAGCAGCGCCCAGGGGAGAGAGACCCAGTACTTC. It codes for CASSAQGRETQYF.

This clonotype appeared many times. This rearrangement joins TRBV18 to TRBJ1-1, with D perhaps TRBD1 (5 bases). The CDR3 runs 14 residues. V lost 2 bases, J lost 0 bases, and 7 bases lay in between. Germline lookup yields CDR1 KGHSH and CDR2 LQKENI. The CDR3 DNA is TGTGCCAGCTCACCAGGGGGAGTGAACACTGAAGCTTTCTTT. Translated, it gives CASSPGGVNTEAFF. The full variable domain, with the rest looked up from reference TRBV18 and TRBJ1-1, is NAGVMQNPRHLVRRRGQEARLRCSPMKGHSHVYWYRQLPEEGLKFMVYLQKENIIDESGMPKERFSAEFPKEGPSILRIQQVVRGDSAAYFCASSPGGVNTEAFFGQGTRLTVV.

This clonotype was observed a handful of times. V and J are TRBV3-1 and TRBJ2-1; possibly TRBD1 for D (5 bases). The CDR3 has 12 amino acids. The V end lost 2 bases, the J end lost 10 bases, and 9 bases lay between the germline ends. Germline CDR1 is LGHDT and CDR2 is YNNKEL (reference sequence). In DNA form, the CDR3 reads TGTGCCAGCAGCCAACAGGGAAGAGAGCAGTTCTTC. This sequence encodes CASSQQGREQFF.

This clonotype was picked up a small number of times. CDR3 nucleotide sequence: TGTGCCAGCAGCCCAAGACTAGCGGGGGGGGCCCCCAATGAGCAGTTCTTC. Its protein is CASSPRLAGGAPNEQFF. The V call is TRBV7-2, the J call TRBJ2-1, with TRBD2 matching over 14 bases. Trimming took 5 bases from V and 6 from J; bases not matched to a gene: 9. This CDR3 contains 17 residues. CDR1 SGHTA and CDR2 FQGNSA come from the germline V gene.

This chain links TRBV28 with TRBJ2-7; D is perhaps TRBD2 (6 bases). With 6 bases removed from V and 7 bases from J, the gap between germline ends came to 19 bases. This CDR3 region has 14 residues. In germline, CDR1 is MDHEN, CDR2 SYDVKM. The CDR3 region is CASSYPGLRQEQYF. The CDR3 DNA reads TGTGCCAGCAGCTATCCGGGACTTCGTCAAGAGCAGTACTTC.

Only a few counts were recorded for this clonotype. This chain joins TRBV12-3 or TRBV12-4 and TRBJ2-1; TRBD1 might be the D (5 bases). CDR3 length: 16 residues. The germline V and J ends were trimmed by 6 bases and 0 bases, with 15 bases remaining between them. CDR3 bases: TGTGCCAGCAGCAGTTTGGGGCAAAGCTCCTACAATGAGCAGTTCTTC. Protein: CASSSLGQSSYNEQFF.

This clonotype was observed a handful of times. The rearrangement joins TRBV2 to TRBJ1-2, with TRBD1 matching over 7 bases. This CDR3 comprises 14 residues. Germline V gives CDR1 SNHLY, CDR2 FYNNEI. V was pared by 6 bases and J by 2 bases, with 6 bases of the junction left unmatched. In DNA, the CDR3 is TGTGCCAGCAGGACAGGGCAGGCGAACTATGGCTACACCTTC. Residues: CASRTGQANYGYTF.